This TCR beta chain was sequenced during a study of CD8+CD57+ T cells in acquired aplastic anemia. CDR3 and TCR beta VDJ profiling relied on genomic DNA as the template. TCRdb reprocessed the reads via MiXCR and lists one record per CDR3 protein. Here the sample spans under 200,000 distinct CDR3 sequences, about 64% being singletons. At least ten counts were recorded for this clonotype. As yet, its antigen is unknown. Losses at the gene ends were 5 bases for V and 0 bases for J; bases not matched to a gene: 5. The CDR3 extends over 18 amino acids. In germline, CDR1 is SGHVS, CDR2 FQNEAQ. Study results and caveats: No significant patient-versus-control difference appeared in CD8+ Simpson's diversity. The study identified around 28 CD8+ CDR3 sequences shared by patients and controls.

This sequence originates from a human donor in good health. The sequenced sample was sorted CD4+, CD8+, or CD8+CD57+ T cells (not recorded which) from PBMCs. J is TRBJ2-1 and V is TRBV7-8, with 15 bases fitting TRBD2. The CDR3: CASSVGLAGGYSYNEQFF. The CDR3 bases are TGTGCCAGCAGCGTGGGACTAGCGGGAGGCTACTCCTACAATGAGCAGTTCTTC.